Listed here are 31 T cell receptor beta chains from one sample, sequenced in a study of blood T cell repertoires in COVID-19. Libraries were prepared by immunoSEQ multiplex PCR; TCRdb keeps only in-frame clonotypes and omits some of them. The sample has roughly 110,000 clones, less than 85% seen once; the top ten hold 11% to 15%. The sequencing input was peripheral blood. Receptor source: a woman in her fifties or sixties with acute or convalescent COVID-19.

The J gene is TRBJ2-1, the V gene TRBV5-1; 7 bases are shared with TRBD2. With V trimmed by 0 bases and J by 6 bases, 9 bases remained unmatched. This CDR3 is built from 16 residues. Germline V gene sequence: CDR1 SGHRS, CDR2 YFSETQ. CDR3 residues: CASSLAGGLAVNEQFF. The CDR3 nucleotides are TGCGCCAGCAGCTTGGCAGGCGGCCTAGCGGTCAATGAGCAGTTCTTC.

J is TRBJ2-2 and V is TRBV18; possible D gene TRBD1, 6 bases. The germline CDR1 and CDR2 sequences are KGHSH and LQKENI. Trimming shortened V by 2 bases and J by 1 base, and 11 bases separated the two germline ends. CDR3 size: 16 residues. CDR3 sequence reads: CASSPMRTENTGELFF. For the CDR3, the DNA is TGTGCCAGCTCACCAATGAGGACAGAGAACACCGGGGAGCTGTTTTTT.

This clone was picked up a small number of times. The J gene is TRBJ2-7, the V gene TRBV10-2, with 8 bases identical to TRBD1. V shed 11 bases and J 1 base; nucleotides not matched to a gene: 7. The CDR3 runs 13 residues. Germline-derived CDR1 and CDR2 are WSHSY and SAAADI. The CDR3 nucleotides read TGCGCCGGAGGGACAGGCACGTCCTACGAGCAGTACTTC. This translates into CAGGTGTSYEQYF.

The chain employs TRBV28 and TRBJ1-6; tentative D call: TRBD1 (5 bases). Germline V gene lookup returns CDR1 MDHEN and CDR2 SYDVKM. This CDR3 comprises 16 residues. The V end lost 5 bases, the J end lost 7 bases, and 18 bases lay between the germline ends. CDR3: CASSVMSGQGNSPLHF. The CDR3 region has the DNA TGTGCCAGCAGTGTAATGTCTGGGCAGGGAAATTCACCCCTCCACTTT.

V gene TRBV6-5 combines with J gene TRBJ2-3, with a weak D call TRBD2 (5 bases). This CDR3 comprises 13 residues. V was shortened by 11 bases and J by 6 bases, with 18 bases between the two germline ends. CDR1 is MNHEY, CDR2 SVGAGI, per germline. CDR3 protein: CAARVKGSDTQYF. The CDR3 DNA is TGTGCCGCCCGGGTCAAAGGGAGTGATACGCAGTATTTT.

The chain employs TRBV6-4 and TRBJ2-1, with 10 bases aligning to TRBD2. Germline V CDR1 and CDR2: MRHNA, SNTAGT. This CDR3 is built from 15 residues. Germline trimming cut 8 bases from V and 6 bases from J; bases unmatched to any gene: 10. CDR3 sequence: CASPLLAGVANEQFF. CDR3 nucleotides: TGTGCCAGCCCGCTTCTAGCGGGAGTTGCCAATGAGCAGTTCTTC.

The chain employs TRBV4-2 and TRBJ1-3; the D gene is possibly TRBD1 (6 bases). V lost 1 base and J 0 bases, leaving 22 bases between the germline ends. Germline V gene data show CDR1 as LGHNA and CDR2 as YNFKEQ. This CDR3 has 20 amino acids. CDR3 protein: CASSQVGRGGGLLSGNTIYF. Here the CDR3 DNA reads TGTGCCAGCAGCCAAGTGGGACGAGGGGGGGGACTCCTCTCTGGAAACACCATATATTTT.

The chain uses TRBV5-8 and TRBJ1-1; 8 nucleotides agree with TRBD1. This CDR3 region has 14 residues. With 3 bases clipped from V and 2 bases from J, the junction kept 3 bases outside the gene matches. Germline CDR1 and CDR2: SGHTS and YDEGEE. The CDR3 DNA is TGTGCCAGCAGCTGGACAGGGTTTAACACTGAAGCTTTCTTT. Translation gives CASSWTGFNTEAFF.

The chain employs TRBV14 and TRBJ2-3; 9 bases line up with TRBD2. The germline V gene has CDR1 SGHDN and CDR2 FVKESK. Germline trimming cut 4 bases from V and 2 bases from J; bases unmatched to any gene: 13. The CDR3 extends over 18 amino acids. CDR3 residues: CASSPLAGRFTYTDTQYF. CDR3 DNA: TGTGCCAGCAGCCCACTAGCGGGTCGCTTTACCTACACAGATACGCAGTATTTT.

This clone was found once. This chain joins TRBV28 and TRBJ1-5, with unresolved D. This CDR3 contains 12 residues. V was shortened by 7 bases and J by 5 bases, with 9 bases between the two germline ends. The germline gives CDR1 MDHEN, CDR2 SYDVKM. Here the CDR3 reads CASKLSDQPQHF. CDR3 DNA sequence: TGTGCCAGCAAACTCAGCGATCAGCCCCAGCATTTT.

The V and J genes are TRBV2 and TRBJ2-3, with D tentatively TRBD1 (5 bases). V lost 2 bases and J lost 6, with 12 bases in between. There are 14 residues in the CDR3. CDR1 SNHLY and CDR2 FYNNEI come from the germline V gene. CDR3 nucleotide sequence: TGTGCCAGCAGTGAAAGCCAGGGCTCTGATACGCAGTATTTT. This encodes CASSESQGSDTQYF.

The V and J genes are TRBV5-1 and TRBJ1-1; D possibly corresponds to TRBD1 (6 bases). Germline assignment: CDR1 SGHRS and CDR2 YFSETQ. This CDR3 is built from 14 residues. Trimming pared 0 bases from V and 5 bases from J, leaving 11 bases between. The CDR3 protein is CASSLAGDRTEAFF. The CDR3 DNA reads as TGCGCCAGCAGCTTGGCAGGGGATCGGACTGAAGCTTTCTTT. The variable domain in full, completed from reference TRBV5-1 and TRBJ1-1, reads KAGVTQTPRYLIKTRGQQVTLSCSPISGHRSVSWYQQTPGQGLQFLFEYFSETQRNKGNFPGRFSGRQFSNSRSEMNVSTLELGDSALYLCASSLAGDRTEAFFGQGTRLTVV.

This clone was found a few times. DNA of the CDR3: TGTGCCAGCAGTTTATTTCGGGACAGGTCGAACGAGCAGTACTTC. It translates to CASSLFRDRSNEQYF. V is TRBV28 and J is TRBJ2-7, with TRBD1 matching over 8 bases. V was pared by 1 base and J by 5 bases, with 7 bases of the junction left unmatched. This CDR3 is 15 amino acids long. Per the germline V gene, CDR1 is MDHEN and CDR2 is SYDVKM.

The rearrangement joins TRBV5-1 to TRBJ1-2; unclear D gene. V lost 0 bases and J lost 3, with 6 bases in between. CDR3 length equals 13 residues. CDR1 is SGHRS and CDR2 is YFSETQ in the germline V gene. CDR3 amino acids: CASSLGGDYGYTF. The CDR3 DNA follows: TGCGCCAGCAGCTTGGGGGGAGACTATGGCTACACCTTC.

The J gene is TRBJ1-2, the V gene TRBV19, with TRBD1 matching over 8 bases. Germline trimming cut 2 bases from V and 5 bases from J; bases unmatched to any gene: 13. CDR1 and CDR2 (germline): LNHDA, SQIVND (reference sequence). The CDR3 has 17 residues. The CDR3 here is CASSIWRGQASVYGYTF. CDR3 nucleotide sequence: TGTGCCAGTAGTATATGGAGGGGACAGGCCTCAGTATATGGCTACACCTTC.

The CDR3 nucleotides read TGTGCCAGCATCTTCAGGGCAGGGGAAACTGAAGCTTTCTTT. Translated, it gives CASIFRAGETEAFF. The chain links TRBV7-2 to TRBJ1-1, with D perhaps TRBD1 (6 bases). V was shortened by 7 bases and J by 5 bases, with 17 bases between the two germline ends. The CDR3 spans 14 residues. CDR1 and CDR2 from the germline V gene are SGHTA and FQGNSA.

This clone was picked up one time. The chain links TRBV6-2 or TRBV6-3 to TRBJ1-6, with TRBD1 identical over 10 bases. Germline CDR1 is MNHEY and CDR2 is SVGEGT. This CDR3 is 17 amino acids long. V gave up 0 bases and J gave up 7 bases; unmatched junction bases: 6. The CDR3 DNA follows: TGTGCCAGCAGTTACTCCCGGGACAGGGGCTTCAATTCACCCCTCCACTTT. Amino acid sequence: CASSYSRDRGFNSPLHF.

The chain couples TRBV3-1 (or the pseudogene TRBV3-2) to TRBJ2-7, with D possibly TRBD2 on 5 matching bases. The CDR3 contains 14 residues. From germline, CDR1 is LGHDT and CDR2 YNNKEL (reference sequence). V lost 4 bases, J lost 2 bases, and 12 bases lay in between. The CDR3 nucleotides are TGTGCCAGCAGCCGAAGCGGAGTACCCTACGAGCAGTACTTC. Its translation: CASSRSGVPYEQYF.

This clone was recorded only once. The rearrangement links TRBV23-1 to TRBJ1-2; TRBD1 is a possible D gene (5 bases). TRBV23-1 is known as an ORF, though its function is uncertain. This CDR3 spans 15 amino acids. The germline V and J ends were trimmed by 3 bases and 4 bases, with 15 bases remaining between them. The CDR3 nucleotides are TGCGCCAGCAGTCACGGGGGACGGATCCCCTATGGCTACACCTTC. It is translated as CASSHGGRIPYGYTF.

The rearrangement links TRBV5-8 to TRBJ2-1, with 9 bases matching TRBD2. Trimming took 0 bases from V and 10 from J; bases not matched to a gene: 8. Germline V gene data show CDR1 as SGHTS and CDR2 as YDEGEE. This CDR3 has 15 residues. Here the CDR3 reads CASSLGGVAGVEQFF. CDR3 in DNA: TGTGCCAGCAGCTTGGGGGGGGTAGCGGGAGTCGAGCAGTTCTTC.

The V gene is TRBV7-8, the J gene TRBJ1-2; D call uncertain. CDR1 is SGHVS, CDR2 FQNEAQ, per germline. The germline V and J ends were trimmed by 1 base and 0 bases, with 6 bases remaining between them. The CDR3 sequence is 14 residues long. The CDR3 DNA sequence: TGTGCCAGCAGCTTAGAGTTAGCTAACTATGGCTACACCTTC. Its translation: CASSLELANYGYTF. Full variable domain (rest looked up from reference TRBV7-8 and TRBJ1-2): GAGVSQSPRYKVAKRGQDVALRCDPISGHVSLFWYQQALGQGPEFLTYFQNEAQLDKSGLPSDRFFAERPEGSVSTLKIQRTQQEDSAVYLCASSLELANYGYTFGSGTRLTVV.

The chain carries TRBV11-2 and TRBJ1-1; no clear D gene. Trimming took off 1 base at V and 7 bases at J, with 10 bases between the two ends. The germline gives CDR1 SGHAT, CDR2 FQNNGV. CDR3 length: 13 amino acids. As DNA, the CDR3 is TGTGCCAGCAGCTTAGTTCACGACATTGAAGCTTTCTTT. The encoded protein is CASSLVHDIEAFF.

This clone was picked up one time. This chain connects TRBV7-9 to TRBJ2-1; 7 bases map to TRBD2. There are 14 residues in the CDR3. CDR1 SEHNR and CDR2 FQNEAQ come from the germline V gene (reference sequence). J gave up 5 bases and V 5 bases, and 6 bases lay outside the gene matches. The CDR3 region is CASSPGLNDNEQFF. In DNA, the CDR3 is TGTGCCAGCAGCCCGGGACTAAACGACAATGAGCAGTTCTTC.

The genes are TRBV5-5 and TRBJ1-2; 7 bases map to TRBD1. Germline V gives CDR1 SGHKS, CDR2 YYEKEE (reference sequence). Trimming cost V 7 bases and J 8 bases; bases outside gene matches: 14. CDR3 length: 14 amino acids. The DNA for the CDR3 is TGTGCCAGCCGCAAGGTAGGGGGCGATTACGGCTACACCTTC. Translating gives CASRKVGGDYGYTF.

The CDR3 sequence: CATSPGQSYGYTF. CDR3 coding DNA: TGTGCCACCAGCCCTGGACAGAGCTATGGCTACACCTTC. The chain carries TRBV15 and TRBJ1-2, with D perhaps TRBD1 (6 bases). V lost 5 bases and J 4 bases, leaving 11 bases between the germline ends. Germline lookup yields CDR1 LNHNV and CDR2 YYDKDF (reference sequence). This CDR3 spans 13 amino acids.

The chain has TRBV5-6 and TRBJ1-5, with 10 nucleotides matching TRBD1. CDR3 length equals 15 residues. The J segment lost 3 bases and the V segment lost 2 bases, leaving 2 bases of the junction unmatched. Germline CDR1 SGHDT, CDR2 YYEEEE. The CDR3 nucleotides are TGTGCCAGCAGCTTCGGGACAGGGGACAATCAGCCCCAGCATTTT. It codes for CASSFGTGDNQPQHF.

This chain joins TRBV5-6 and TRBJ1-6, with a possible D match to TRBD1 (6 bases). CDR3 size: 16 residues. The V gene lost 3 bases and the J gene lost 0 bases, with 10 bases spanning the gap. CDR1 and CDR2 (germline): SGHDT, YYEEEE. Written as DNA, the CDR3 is TGTGCCAGCAGCTGGAGGGGGGGCTCCTATAATTCACCCCTCCACTTT. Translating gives CASSWRGGSYNSPLHF.

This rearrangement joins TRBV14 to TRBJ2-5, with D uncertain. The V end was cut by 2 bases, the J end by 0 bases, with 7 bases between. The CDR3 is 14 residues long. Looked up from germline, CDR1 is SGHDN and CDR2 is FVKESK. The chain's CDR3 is CASSQPRYQETQYF. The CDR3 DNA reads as TGTGCCAGCAGCCAACCGCGGTACCAAGAGACCCAGTACTTC.

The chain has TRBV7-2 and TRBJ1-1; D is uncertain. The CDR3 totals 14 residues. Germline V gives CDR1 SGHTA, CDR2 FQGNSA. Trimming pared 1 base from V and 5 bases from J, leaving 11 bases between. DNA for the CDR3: TGTGCCAGCAGCTTAGAGCCGGGAAAAACTGAAGCTTTCTTT. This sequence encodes CASSLEPGKTEAFF.

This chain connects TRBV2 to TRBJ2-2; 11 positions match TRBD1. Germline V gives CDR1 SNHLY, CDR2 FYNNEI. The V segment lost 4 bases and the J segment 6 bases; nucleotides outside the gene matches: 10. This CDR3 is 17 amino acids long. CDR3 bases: TGTGCCAGCAGTGCTCGGACAGGGGGCGCGTATTCCGGGGAGCTGTTTTTT. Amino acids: CASSARTGGAYSGELFF.

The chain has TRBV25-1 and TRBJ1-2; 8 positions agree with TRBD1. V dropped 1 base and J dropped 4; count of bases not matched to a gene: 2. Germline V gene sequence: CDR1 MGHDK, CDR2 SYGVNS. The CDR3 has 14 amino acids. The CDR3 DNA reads TGTGCCAGCAGTGAATCTACAGGGGGCTATGGCTACACCTTC. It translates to CASSESTGGYGYTF.